The 22 T cell receptor beta chains below all came from one sample that was sequenced in a study of technical replicates of blood from a few donors. The protocol was immunoSEQ multiplex PCR, while the TCRdb copy is restricted to in-frame clones and leaves out a portion. The repertoire holds roughly 70,000 clones, with approximately 90% as singletons. Sequences were obtained from PBMCs. The receptor source for this set is a human donor in good health. Some clones in this sample may be carry-over from other donors' samples.

The chain combines TRBV2 with TRBJ1-2; TRBD1 is a possible D gene (5 bases). Trimming shortened V by 3 bases and J by 5 bases, and 19 bases separated the two germline ends. The CDR3 spans 16 residues. Germline CDR1 SNHLY, CDR2 FYNNEI. The DNA for the CDR3 is TGTGCCAGCAGTGAGGTAGGCAGGGTATCCAAGTATGGCTACACCTTC. This sequence encodes CASSEVGRVSKYGYTF.

The chain combines TRBV2 with TRBJ1-1; no clear D gene. V lost 2 bases and J lost 6, with 7 bases in between. Germline V CDR1 and CDR2: SNHLY, FYNNEI. The CDR3 sequence is 12 residues long. This CDR3 reads CASSEMRSEAFF. As DNA, the CDR3 is TGTGCCAGCAGTGAAATGCGGTCTGAAGCTTTCTTT.

V is TRBV7-9 and J is TRBJ1-1; possible D gene TRBD1, 6 bases. V lost 7 bases to trimming and J lost 10 bases, with 16 bases between them. The V gene's germline CDR1 is SEHNR and CDR2 FQNEAQ (reference sequence). The CDR3 spans 12 residues. The CDR3 DNA follows: TGTGCCAGCACCATCTCCGGGGGGCGAGCTTTCTTT. Amino acids: CASTISGGRAFF.

The chain links TRBV13 to TRBJ2-7, with 13 bases identical to TRBD2. The CDR3 length is 14 residues. The germline CDR1 and CDR2 sequences are PRHDT and FYEKMQ (reference sequence). Unmatched junction bases numbered 4, after V lost 5 bases and J lost 6 bases. The CDR3 nucleotides read TGTGCCAGCAGCGGGACTAGCGGGACAGTCGAGCAGTACTTC. This sequence encodes CASSGTSGTVEQYF. Variable domain in full (rest from reference TRBV13 and TRBJ2-7): AAGVIQSPRHLIKEKRETATLKCYPIPRHDTVYWYQQGPGQDPQFLISFYEKMQSDKGSIPDRFSAQQFSDYHSELNMSSLELGDSALYFCASSGTSGTVEQYFGPGTRLTVT.

The chain is built from TRBV27 and TRBJ2-2; TRBD2 matches 14 bases. CDR1 is MNHEY, CDR2 SMNVEV, per germline (reference sequence). The CDR3 length is 18 residues. V trimming: 3 bases; J trimming: 3 bases; junction bases outside the gene matches: 6. For the CDR3, the DNA is TGTGCCAGCAGTTTGGGACTAGCGGGAGCGCGAGACACCGGGGAGCTGTTTTTT. This sequence encodes CASSLGLAGARDTGELFF.

This chain connects TRBV7-9 to TRBJ2-3; D is possibly TRBD1 (6 bases). The V and J ends lost 5 bases and 0 bases respectively, with 15 bases between them. Per the germline V gene, CDR1 is SEHNR and CDR2 is FQNEAQ (reference sequence). The CDR3 totals 16 residues. In DNA form, the CDR3 reads TGTGCCAGCAGCCACCCGACAGGCTCTAGCACAGATACGCAGTATTTT. Translating it yields CASSHPTGSSTDTQYF. Based on the CDR3 plus reference TRBV7-9 and TRBJ2-3, the full variable domain is DTGVSQNPRHKITKRGQNVTFRCDPISEHNRLYWYRQTLGQGPEFLTYFQNEAQLEKSRLLSDRFSAERPKGSFSTLEIQRTEQGDSAMYLCASSHPTGSSTDTQYFGPGTRLTVL.

The chain recombines TRBV9 with TRBJ1-6; D is undetermined. The CDR3 is made up of 15 amino acids. CDR1 and CDR2 from the germline V gene are SGDLS and YYNGEE. Trimming removed 0 bases from V and 4 bases from J, with 8 bases in between. The CDR3: CASSVDPGYNSPLHF. CDR3 sequence (DNA): TGTGCCAGCAGCGTAGATCCGGGATATAATTCACCCCTCCACTTT.

This clone was seen once. The chain links TRBV25-1 to TRBJ2-7, with D maybe TRBD1 (6 bases). Trimming took off 6 bases at V and 6 bases at J, with 6 bases between the two ends. Germline V gives CDR1 MGHDK, CDR2 SYGVNS. The CDR3 contains 10 residues. This CDR3 reads CASSRGEQYF. As DNA, the CDR3 is TGTGCCAGCAGCAGGGGCGAGCAGTACTTC.

V usage is TRBV5-1 and J usage is TRBJ1-3; weak D call: TRBD1 (6 bases). There are 16 residues in the CDR3. CDR1 is SGHRS and CDR2 is YFSETQ in the germline V gene. Trimming left V 0 bases short and J 0 bases short, with 10 bases between. CDR3 in DNA: TGCGCCAGCAGCTTGGCAGGACAGAACTCTGGAAACACCATATATTTT. The encoded protein is CASSLAGQNSGNTIYF. The whole variable domain, remainder taken from reference TRBV5-1 and TRBJ1-3, is KAGVTQTPRYLIKTRGQQVTLSCSPISGHRSVSWYQQTPGQGLQFLFEYFSETQRNKGNFPGRFSGRQFSNSRSEMNVSTLELGDSALYLCASSLAGQNSGNTIYFGEGSWLTVV.

The chain has TRBV4-3 and TRBJ2-3; TRBD2 aligns across 7 bases. Per the germline V gene, CDR1 is LGHNA and CDR2 is YSLEER. This CDR3 contains 16 residues. The V gene end was trimmed by 0 bases and the J gene end by 7 bases; junction bases not matched to a gene: 10. The CDR3: CASSQDIVGGKNTQYF. The CDR3 coding sequence is TGCGCCAGCAGCCAAGATATCGTGGGGGGGAAAAATACGCAGTATTTT.

J is TRBJ2-5 and V is TRBV25-1; 10 nucleotides agree with TRBD2. This CDR3 contains 18 residues. The J segment lost 1 base and the V segment lost 2 bases, leaving 10 bases of the junction unmatched. Germline V gene data show CDR1 as MGHDK and CDR2 as SYGVNS. The CDR3 region is CASSESVRLAGVQETQYF. In DNA, the CDR3 is TGTGCCAGCAGTGAAAGTGTGCGGCTAGCGGGAGTCCAAGAGACCCAGTACTTC.

The CDR3 sequence: CASSRDRDSPLHF. The CDR3 region has the DNA TGTGCCAGCAGCCGGGACAGGGATTCACCCCTCCACTTT. This chain connects TRBV7-9 to TRBJ1-6; 9 nucleotides match TRBD1. The CDR3 loop spans 13 amino acids. The V segment lost 5 bases and the J segment 8 bases; nucleotides outside the gene matches: 1. Germline assignment: CDR1 SEHNR and CDR2 FQNEAQ (reference sequence).

The chain combines TRBV4-2 with TRBJ2-5, with 8 bases lining up with TRBD1. The CDR3 extends over 18 amino acids. Trimming took 3 bases from V and 2 from J; bases not matched to a gene: 14. Germline-derived CDR1 and CDR2 are LGHNA and YNFKEQ. The CDR3 region has the DNA TGTGCCAGCAGCCAGGGGATTCTAGACAGGGGAAGTCAAGAGACCCAGTACTTC. Translated, it gives CASSQGILDRGSQETQYF.

This chain links TRBV11-2 with TRBJ2-5, with D perhaps TRBD2 (7 bases). The CDR3 contains 14 residues. Germline assignment: CDR1 SGHAT and CDR2 FQNNGV. The V end lost 4 bases, the J end lost 4 bases, and 13 bases lay between the germline ends. This chain's CDR3 is CASSSSGGSETQYF. CDR3 nucleotide sequence: TGTGCCAGCAGCTCCTCGGGGGGCTCAGAGACCCAGTACTTC.

The V and J genes are TRBV5-1 and TRBJ2-5; possibly TRBD2 for D (6 bases). CDR1 and CDR2 from the germline V gene are SGHRS and YFSETQ. The CDR3 is 16 residues long. Trimming pared 1 base from V and 4 bases from J, leaving 17 bases between. CDR3 DNA sequence: TGCGCCAGCAGCTTGATGGCTAGCGTGAGTGGAGAGACCCAGTACTTC. Amino acid sequence: CASSLMASVSGETQYF.

The V call is TRBV11-3, the J call TRBJ1-1; D is unclear. V was trimmed by 3 bases and J by 4 bases, leaving 9 bases between them. Germline values: CDR1 SGHNT, CDR2 YENEEA. This CDR3 is 13 amino acids long. The CDR3 here is CASSFRPGTEAFF. The CDR3 nucleotides are TGTGCCAGCAGCTTTCGGCCGGGCACTGAAGCTTTCTTT.

The chain uses TRBV4-2 and TRBJ1-3; weak D call: TRBD1 (6 bases). The CDR3 runs to 13 residues. Trimming cost V 4 bases and J 7 bases, with 11 bases left between them. CDR1 and CDR2 from the germline V gene are LGHNA and YNFKEQ. The CDR3 protein is CASSPGGQNTIYF. CDR3 in DNA: TGTGCCAGCAGCCCCGGTGGACAGAACACCATATATTTT.

This sequence joins TRBV19 and TRBJ2-1; D is undetermined. V was clipped by 3 bases and J by 5 bases, with 8 bases between them. Germline CDR1 LNHDA, CDR2 SQIVND (reference sequence). The CDR3 sequence is 13 residues long. The CDR3 coding sequence is TGTGCCAGTAGTATCGGGTCAAACAATGAGCAGTTCTTC. Translated: CASSIGSNNEQFF.

The chain recombines TRBV15 with TRBJ1-5, with TRBD1 identical over 7 bases. The CDR3 consists of 12 residues. V shed 0 bases and J 13 bases; nucleotides not matched to a gene: 3. Germline loops: CDR1 LNHNV, CDR2 YYDKDF (reference sequence). The CDR3 region is CATSRDRDRQHF. The CDR3, as DNA: TGTGCCACCAGCAGAGATCGGGACAGACAGCATTTT. Combining the CDR3 with reference TRBV15 and TRBJ1-5 gives the whole variable domain DAMVIQNPRYQVTQFGKPVTLSCSQTLNHNVMYWYQQKSSQAPKLLFHYYDKDFNNEADTPDNFQSRRPNTSFCFLDIRSPGLGDTAMYLCATSRDRDRQHFGDGTRLSIL.

The chain uses TRBV7-2 and TRBJ2-1; 7 bases agree with TRBD2. The CDR3 loop spans 14 amino acids. The germline gives CDR1 SGHTA, CDR2 FQGNSA. J gave up 2 bases and V 6 bases, and 4 bases lay outside the gene matches. The CDR3 reads CASSVGGTYNEQFF. The CDR3 coding sequence is TGTGCCAGCAGTGTGGGGGGGACCTACAATGAGCAGTTCTTC.

The chain employs TRBV9 and TRBJ2-1; 14 positions match TRBD2. The junction had 9 bases not matched to a gene; V was cut back by 4 bases and J by 0 bases. Per the germline V gene, CDR1 is SGDLS and CDR2 is YYNGEE. CDR3 size: 19 residues. The CDR3 region has the DNA TGTGCCAGCAGCTTGGGACTAGCGGGGGCGGGGGGCTCCTACAATGAGCAGTTCTTC. Translating it yields CASSLGLAGAGGSYNEQFF.

The chain carries TRBV7-7 and TRBJ2-5, with TRBD1 matching 9 bases. Germline assignment: CDR1 SSHAT and CDR2 FNYEAQ (reference sequence). CDR3 length equals 14 residues. Germline trimming cut 11 bases from V and 4 bases from J; bases unmatched to any gene: 11. The CDR3 nucleotides read TGTGCCCTGGGCACGGGACAGGGTTTAGAGACCCAGTACTTC. It specifies CALGTGQGLETQYF.